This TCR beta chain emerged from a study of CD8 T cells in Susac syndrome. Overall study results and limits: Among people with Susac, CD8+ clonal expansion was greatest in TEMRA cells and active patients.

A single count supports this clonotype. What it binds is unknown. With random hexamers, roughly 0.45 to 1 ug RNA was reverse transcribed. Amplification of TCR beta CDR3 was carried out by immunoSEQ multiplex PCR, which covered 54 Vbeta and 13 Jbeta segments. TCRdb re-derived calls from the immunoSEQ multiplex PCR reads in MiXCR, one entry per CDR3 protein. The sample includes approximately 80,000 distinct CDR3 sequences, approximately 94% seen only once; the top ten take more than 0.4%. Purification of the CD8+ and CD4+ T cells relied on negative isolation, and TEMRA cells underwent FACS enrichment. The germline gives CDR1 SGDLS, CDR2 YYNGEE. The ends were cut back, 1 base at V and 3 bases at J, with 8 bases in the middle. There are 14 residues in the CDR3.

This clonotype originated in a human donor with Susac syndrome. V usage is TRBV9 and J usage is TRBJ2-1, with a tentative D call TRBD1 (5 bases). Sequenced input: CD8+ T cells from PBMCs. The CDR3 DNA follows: TGTGCCAGCAGCGTACAGGGTGGCTACAATGAGCAGTTCTTC. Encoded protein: CASSVQGGYNEQFF.